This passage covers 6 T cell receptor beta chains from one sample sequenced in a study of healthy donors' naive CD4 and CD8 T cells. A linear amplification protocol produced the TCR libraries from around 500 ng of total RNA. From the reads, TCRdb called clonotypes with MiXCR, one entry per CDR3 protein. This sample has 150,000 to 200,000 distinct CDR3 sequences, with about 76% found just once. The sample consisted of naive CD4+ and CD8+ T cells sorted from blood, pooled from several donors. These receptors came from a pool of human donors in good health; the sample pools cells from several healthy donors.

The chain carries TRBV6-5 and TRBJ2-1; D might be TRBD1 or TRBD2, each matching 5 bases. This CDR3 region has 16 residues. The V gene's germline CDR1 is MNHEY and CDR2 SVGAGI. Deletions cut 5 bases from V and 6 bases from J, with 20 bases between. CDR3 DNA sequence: TGTGCCAGCAGTGGTTATGGTGTTGGGGGACCCAATGAGCAGTTCTTC. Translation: CASSGYGVGGPNEQFF.

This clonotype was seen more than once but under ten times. As DNA, the CDR3 is TGTGCCAGCAGTACAGGGAATCAGCCCCAGCATTTT. This translates into CASSTGNQPQHF. The chain carries TRBV6-2 or TRBV6-3 and TRBJ1-5; weak D call: TRBD1 (6 bases). The CDR3 contains 12 residues. V was cut by 5 bases and J by 4 bases, with 6 bases left in between. Germline V CDR1 and CDR2: MNHEY, SVGEGT.

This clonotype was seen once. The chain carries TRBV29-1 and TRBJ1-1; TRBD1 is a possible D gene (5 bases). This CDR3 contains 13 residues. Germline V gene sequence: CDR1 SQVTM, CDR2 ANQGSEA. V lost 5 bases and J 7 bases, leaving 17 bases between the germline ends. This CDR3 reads CSVFVAGQVEAFF. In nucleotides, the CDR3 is TGCAGCGTTTTCGTTGCAGGGCAAGTTGAAGCTTTCTTT.

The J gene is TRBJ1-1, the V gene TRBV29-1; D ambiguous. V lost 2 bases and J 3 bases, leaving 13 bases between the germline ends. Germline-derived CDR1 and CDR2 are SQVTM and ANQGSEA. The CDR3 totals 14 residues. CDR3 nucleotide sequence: TGCAGCGTTGAACTAGGAGCCGGGGACACTGAAGCTTTCTTT. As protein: CSVELGAGDTEAFF.

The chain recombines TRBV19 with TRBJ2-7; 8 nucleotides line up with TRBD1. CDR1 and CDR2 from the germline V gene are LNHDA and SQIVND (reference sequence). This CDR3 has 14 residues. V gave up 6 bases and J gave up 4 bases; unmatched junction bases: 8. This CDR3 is CASSESRGQYEQYF. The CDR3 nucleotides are TGTGCCAGTAGCGAGTCCAGGGGGCAGTACGAGCAGTACTTC.

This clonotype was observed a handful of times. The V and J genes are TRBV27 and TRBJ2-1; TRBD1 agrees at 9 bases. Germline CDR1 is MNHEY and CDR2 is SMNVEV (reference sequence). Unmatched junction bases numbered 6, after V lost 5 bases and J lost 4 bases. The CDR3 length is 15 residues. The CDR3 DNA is TGTGCCAGCAGTCCAACAGGGGGCCCTTACAATGAGCAGTTCTTC. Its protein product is CASSPTGGPYNEQFF.